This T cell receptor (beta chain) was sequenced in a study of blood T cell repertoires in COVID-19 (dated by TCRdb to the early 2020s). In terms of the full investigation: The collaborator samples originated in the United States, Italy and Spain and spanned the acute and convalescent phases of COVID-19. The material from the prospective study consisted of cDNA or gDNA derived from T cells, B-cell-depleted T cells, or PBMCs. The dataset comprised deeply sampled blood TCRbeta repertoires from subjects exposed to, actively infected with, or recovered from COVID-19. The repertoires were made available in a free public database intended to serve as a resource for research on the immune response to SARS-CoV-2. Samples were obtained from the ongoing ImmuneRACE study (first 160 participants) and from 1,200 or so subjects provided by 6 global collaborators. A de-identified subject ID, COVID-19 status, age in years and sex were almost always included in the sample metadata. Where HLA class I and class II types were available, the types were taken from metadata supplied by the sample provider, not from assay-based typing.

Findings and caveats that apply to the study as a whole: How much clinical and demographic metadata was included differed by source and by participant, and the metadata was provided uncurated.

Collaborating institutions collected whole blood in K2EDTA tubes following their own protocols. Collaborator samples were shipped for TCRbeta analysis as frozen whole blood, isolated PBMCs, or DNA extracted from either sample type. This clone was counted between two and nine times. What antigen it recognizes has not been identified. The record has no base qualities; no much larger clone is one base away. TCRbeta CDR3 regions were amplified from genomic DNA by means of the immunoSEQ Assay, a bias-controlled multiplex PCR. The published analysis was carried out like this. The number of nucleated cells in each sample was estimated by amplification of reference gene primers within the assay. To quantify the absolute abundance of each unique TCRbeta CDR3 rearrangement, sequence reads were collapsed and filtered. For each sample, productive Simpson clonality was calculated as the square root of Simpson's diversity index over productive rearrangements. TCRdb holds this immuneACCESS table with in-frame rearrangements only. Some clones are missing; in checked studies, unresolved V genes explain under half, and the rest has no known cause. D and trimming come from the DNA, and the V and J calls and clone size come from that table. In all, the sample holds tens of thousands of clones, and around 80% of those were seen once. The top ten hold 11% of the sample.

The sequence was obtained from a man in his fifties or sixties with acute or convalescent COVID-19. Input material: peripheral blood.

The DNA sequence follows: TGTGCCAGTGGCGACTCGTTTGAGACCCAGTACTTC. The resulting protein is CASGDSFETQYF. The chain is made from TRBV19 and TRBJ2-5, with an unclear D gene assignment. CDR3 length: 12 amino acids, cysteine to phenylalanine. The CDR3 DNA has 36 bases and is translated from base 1. The germline V gene (reference sequence) provides CDR1 LNHDA and CDR2 SQIVND. The trim is 8 bases for V and 5 bases for J, with a gap of 12 bases between the germline ends.